Below, 7 T cell receptor beta chains from the same sample are listed, as sequenced in a study of blood T cells in healthy people across ages. It was with a sample-barcoded 5' primer and a J-beta primer mix that a second PCR of about 6 to 12 cycles was run. TCRdb re-called the 5' RACE reads through MiXCR, storing one row per CDR3 protein. The table includes about 1.8 million distinct CDR3 sequences, around 48% detected once. The material sequenced was blood. The receptors were sampled from a woman between 40 and 50 years old in good health.

V gene TRBV20-1 combines with J gene TRBJ1-2; 7 bases line up with TRBD1. This CDR3 comprises 13 residues. The ends lost 1 base at V and 3 bases at J; junction bases unmatched: 2. CDR1 DFQATT and CDR2 SNEGSKA come from the germline V gene (reference sequence). DNA for the CDR3: TGCAGTGCTAGAGGGACAGGCTACTATGGCTACACCTTC. Residues: CSARGTGYYGYTF.

For this clonotype: Its ends do not fully match the called genes, so a read error is possible. V gene TRBV27 combines with J gene TRBJ1-6; no firm D call. The CDR3 runs 14 residues. Germline V lookup: CDR1 MNHEY, CDR2 SMNVEV (reference sequence). CDR3: CTSSFPQLNSPLHF. Written as DNA, the CDR3 is TGTACCAGCAGTTTCCCTCAGCTCAATTCACCCCTCCACTTT.

The chain uses TRBV27 and TRBJ2-4; D remains unclear. This CDR3 is built from 17 residues. Trimming left V 3 bases short and J 1 base short, with 16 bases between. Germline V gene lookup returns CDR1 MNHEY and CDR2 SMNVEV (reference sequence). The CDR3 loop is CASSFQGLSPAKNIQYF. CDR3 DNA: TGTGCCAGCAGTTTCCAAGGGCTCTCCCCTGCCAAAAACATTCAGTACTTC.

The chain joins TRBV27 to TRBJ2-5, with D possibly being TRBD1 or TRBD2 (5 bases each). CDR3 size: 15 residues. Germline V gene sequence: CDR1 MNHEY, CDR2 SMNVEV (reference sequence). V lost 5 bases, J lost 4 bases, and 17 bases lay in between. The CDR3 coding sequence is TGTGCCAGCAGTCTGGGACGGGTAGACAGAGAGACCCAGTACTTC. Translated, it gives CASSLGRVDRETQYF.

This clonotype was observed at least ten times. The chain has TRBV7-2 and TRBJ2-1, with D uncertain. CDR3 length equals 15 residues. Trimming removed 1 base from V and 2 bases from J, with 9 bases in between. CDR1 and CDR2 from the germline V gene are SGHTA and FQGNSA. The DNA of the CDR3 is TGTGCCAGCAGCTTAGGGCCAGGAACCTACAATGAGCAGTTCTTC. Amino acids: CASSLGPGTYNEQFF.

The V and J genes are TRBV7-2 and TRBJ2-7; tentative D call: TRBD1 (6 bases). The J call could be wrong; TRBJ2-5 is a better fit for the DNA end. Germline loops: CDR1 SGHTA, CDR2 FQGNSA. The CDR3 has 13 amino acids. The CDR3 loop is CATRGTVQETQYF. Here the CDR3 DNA reads TGTGCCACAAGGGGGACGGTTCAAGAGACCCAGTACTTC.

The V and J genes are TRBV14 and TRBJ1-4; D is unclear. The V gene's germline CDR1 is SGHDN and CDR2 FVKESK. Between the trimmed V and J ends, which lost 0 bases and 10 bases, there was a span of 15 bases. The length of the CDR3 is 15 residues. Written as DNA, the CDR3 is TGTGCCAGCAGCCAAGATTTGGCAGGCCGAGGAAAACTGTTTTTT. Amino acid sequence: CASSQDLAGRGKLFF.